The rows below give T cell receptor beta chains drawn from one sample of a study of T cell clonotyping in hematopoietic cell transplantation. Method: immunoSEQ multiplex PCR; TCRdb's copy keeps in-frame clones and lacks some. The data contain about 15,000 clones, approximately 87% of them singletons. This specimen was PBMCs, taken 100 days after allogeneic stem cell transplant. These TCRs come from a male patient in his sixties who had an allogeneic stem cell transplant from a related donor, so the T cells may come from the graft donor. Some clones in this sample may be carry-over from other donors' samples. The CDR3 runs from the conserved cysteine through the conserved F or W. D genes are given only for firm matches. Clone size is stated in some rows and not others, as once, few, many or a class when expanded.

>TRBJ2-6|NA|TRBV19|TRBD1
CATEPGQGYGANALTF
TGTGCCACTGAACCGGGACAGGGGTATGGGGCCAACGCCCTGACTTTC
>TRBJ2-7|NA|TRBV7-8|TRBD2
CASSSGGAGDPYEQYF
TGTGCCAGCAGCTCCGGGGGGGCGGGAGATCCCTACGAGCAGTACTTC
>TRBJ1-2|once|TRBV27|NA
CASKPHKGGYGYTF
TGTGCCAGTAAACCACACAAGGGGGGCTATGGCTACACCTTC
>TRBJ1-2|NA|TRBV11-3|NA
CASNQGSANYGYTF
TGTGCCAGCAACCAGGGTTCTGCTAACTATGGCTACACCTTC
>TRBJ1-4|NA|TRBV29-1|NA
CSVGRDGTNEKLFF
TGCAGCGTCGGCCGGGACGGCACTAATGAAAAACTGTTTTTT
>TRBJ2-2|NA|TRBV11-2|TRBD1
CASSSLQGIGELFF
TGTGCCAGCAGCTCCTTACAGGGGATCGGGGAGCTGTTTTTT
>TRBJ1-2|NA|TRBV7-3|TRBD1
CASSATGGYGYTF
TGTGCCAGCAGCGCGACAGGGGGCTATGGCTACACCTTC
>TRBJ1-3|once|TRBV19|NA
CASNEFLSSGNTIYF
TGTGCCAGTAATGAATTCTTGAGCTCTGGAAACACCATATATTTT
>TRBJ2-3|NA|TRBV9|NA
CASSVGTDTQYF
TGTGCCAGCAGCGTCGGCACAGATACGCAGTATTTT
>TRBJ2-2|NA|TRBV7-3|NA
CASSLNPGSFNPGELFF
TGTGCCAGCAGCTTAAATCCGGGGAGCTTTAATCCCGGGGAGCTGTTTTTT
>TRBJ1-1|NA|TRBV7-2|NA
CASSLGGIGPEAFF
TGTGCCAGCAGCTTAGGAGGGATAGGGCCTGAAGCTTTCTTT
>TRBJ2-7|once|TRBV6-6|TRBD1
CASSDRVYEQYF
TGTGCCAGCAGTGACAGGGTCTACGAGCAGTACTTC
>TRBJ2-1|few|TRBV30|NA
CAWRDYNEQFF
TGTGCCTGGAGAGACTACAATGAGCAGTTCTTC
>TRBJ1-6|few|TRBV12-5|NA
CASRIRGSGSPLHF
TGTGCTAGCCGTATCCGAGGGTCAGGATCACCCCTCCACTTT
>TRBJ1-2|NA|TRBV5-1|TRBD1
CASSLRTGGGYTF
TGCGCCAGCAGCTTGAGGACAGGGGGCGGCTACACCTTC
>TRBJ1-3|once|TRBV19|NA
CASSIAGPISGNTIYF
TGTGCCAGTAGTATAGCCGGACCGATCTCTGGAAACACCATATATTTT
>TRBJ1-6|NA|TRBV19|NA
CASSMMAGSPNSPLHF
TGTGCCAGTAGTATGATGGCAGGGTCTCCGAATTCACCCCTCCACTTT
>TRBJ2-7|once|TRBV28|NA
CASSSSYGQYF
TGTGCCAGCTCATCCTCCTACGGGCAGTACTTC
>TRBJ1-1|NA|TRBV7-3|NA
CASSLTREGRGTEAFF
TGTGCCAGCAGCTTAACGAGGGAGGGTAGGGGCACTGAAGCTTTCTTT
>TRBJ2-7|NA|TRBV30|NA
CAWSSGTANEQYF
TGTGCCTGGAGTTCGGGCACCGCGAACGAGCAGTACTTC
>TRBJ2-7|NA|TRBV5-1|NA
CASSLGGGLSSYEQYF
TGCGCCAGCAGCTTGGGGGGGGGCCTGAGCTCCTACGAGCAGTACTTC
>TRBJ1-1|NA|TRBV5-1|NA
CASSLEGENTEAFF
TGCGCCAGCAGCTTGGAGGGAGAGAACACTGAAGCTTTCTTT
>TRBJ2-3|NA|TRBV29-1|TRBD1
CSVGQGAGADTQYF
TGCAGCGTGGGACAGGGGGCAGGCGCAGATACGCAGTATTTT
>TRBJ1-2|NA|TRBV6-5|NA
CASSYQTGLANYGYTF
TGTGCCAGCAGTTACCAGACCGGGCTAGCTAACTATGGCTACACCTTC
>TRBJ1-2|once|TRBV9|TRBD1
CASSVVTGGLNYGYTF
TGTGCCAGCAGCGTAGTAACAGGGGGGCTTAACTATGGCTACACCTTC
>TRBJ2-3|NA|TRBV5-6|NA
CASSLEETSTDTQYF
TGTGCCAGCAGCTTGGAAGAAACTAGCACAGATACGCAGTATTTT
>TRBJ1-2|once|TRBV5-1|NA
CASSLEPGEIYGYTF
TGCGCCAGCAGCTTGGAGCCAGGGGAAATCTATGGCTACACCTTC
>TRBJ1-1|once|TRBV10-3|NA
CAISDPDANTEAFF
TGTGCCATCAGTGATCCGGACGCGAACACTGAAGCTTTCTTT
>TRBJ1-5|NA|TRBV30|TRBD1
CAWSRDRVIGDQPQHF
TGTGCCTGGAGTCGGGACAGGGTCATTGGGGATCAGCCCCAGCATTTT
>TRBJ1-3|NA|TRBV19|NA
CASSINPENTIYF
TGTGCCAGTAGTATAAATCCGGAGAACACCATATATTTT
>TRBJ1-2|NA|TRBV11-3|NA
CASSLKFGFRADGYTF
TGTGCCAGCAGCTTAAAATTCGGGTTCCGAGCGGATGGCTACACCTTC
>TRBJ1-1|NA|TRBV29-1|NA
CSVGERDSGLPTEAFF
TGCAGCGTTGGGGAACGCGACTCCGGCCTTCCCACTGAAGCTTTCTTT
>TRBJ2-3|NA|TRBV5-1|NA
CASSLLVQDTQYF
TGCGCCAGCAGCCTCCTAGTACAAGATACGCAGTATTTT
>TRBJ2-4|NA|TRBV4-2|NA
CASSQDGADIQYF
TGTGCCAGCAGCCAAGATGGGGCGGACATTCAGTACTTC
>TRBJ2-7|NA|TRBV4-2|NA
CASSPDTAREQYF
TGTGCCAGCAGCCCGGACACGGCGCGAGAGCAGTACTTC
>TRBJ2-7|NA|TRBV4-3|NA
CASSRSGSSYEQYF
TGCGCCAGCAGCCGTTCGGGGAGCTCCTACGAGCAGTACTTC
>TRBJ1-2|NA|TRBV19|NA
CASSLLNGYTF
TGTGCCAGTAGTCTCCTCAACGGCTACACCTTC
>TRBJ2-5|once|TRBV10-3|NA
CAIRGAPQETQYF
TGTGCCATCAGGGGGGCCCCTCAAGAGACCCAGTACTTC
>TRBJ2-3|few|TRBV28|NA
CASSLSQAPLPGDTQYF
TGTGCCAGCAGTTTAAGCCAGGCTCCCCTCCCCGGAGATACGCAGTATTTT
>TRBJ1-1|NA|TRBV10-3|NA
CAISEGYTEAFF
TGTGCCATCAGTGAGGGGTACACTGAAGCTTTCTTT
>TRBJ2-7|few|TRBV7-6|NA
CASSFDYEQYF
TGTGCCAGCAGCTTCGACTACGAGCAGTACTTC
>TRBJ1-2|NA|TRBV28|NA
CASRIDGFYGYTF
TGTGCCAGCAGAATAGACGGTTTCTATGGCTACACCTTC
>TRBJ2-5|NA|TRBV5-1|TRBD2
CASSLETSGGYETQYF
TGCGCCAGCAGCTTGGAAACTAGCGGGGGCTATGAGACCCAGTACTTC
>TRBJ1-4|NA|TRBV5-4|NA
CASSPSAANEKLFF
TGTGCCAGCAGCCCGAGTGCTGCTAATGAAAAACTGTTTTTT
>TRBJ2-3|NA|TRBV4-3|NA
CASSQGHSRQYTQYF
TGCGCCAGCAGCCAAGGGCATAGCCGACAATATACGCAGTATTTT
>TRBJ2-7|NA|TRBV4-1|NA
CASSQGGRGSNEQYF
TGCGCCAGCAGCCAAGGGGGCAGGGGAAGCAACGAGCAGTACTTC
>TRBJ1-4|NA|TRBV6-1|NA
CASRARREGEKLFF
TGTGCCAGCAGGGCCCGACGTGAGGGTGAAAAACTGTTTTTT
>TRBJ1-2|once|TRBV6-6|TRBD1
CASSLRTGEGGYTF
TGTGCCAGCAGCCTTCGGACAGGGGAGGGGGGCTACACCTTC
>TRBJ2-5|NA|TRBV6-1|NA
CASSEWKGETQYF
TGTGCCAGCAGTGAATGGAAGGGGGAGACCCAGTACTTC
>TRBJ1-5|NA|TRBV13|NA
CASSLGAGMFDQPQHF
TGTGCCAGCAGCTTAGGTGCCGGGATGTTCGATCAGCCCCAGCATTTT
>TRBJ1-5|NA|TRBV20-1|NA
CSARDGQPQHF
TGCAGTGCTAGAGATGGTCAGCCCCAGCATTTT
>TRBJ1-6|few|TRBV4-3|NA
CASSPTQNSPLHF
TGCGCCAGCAGCCCCACACAGAATTCACCCCTCCACTTT
>TRBJ2-1|few|TRBV5-1|NA
CASSLGGGLFSNEQFF
TGCGCCAGCAGCTTGGGGGGGGGCCTTTTCTCAAATGAGCAGTTCTTC
>TRBJ1-1|NA|TRBV2|NA
CASSEGVLGRTEAFF
TGTGCCAGCAGCGAAGGGGTATTGGGGCGCACTGAAGCTTTCTTT
>TRBJ1-1|once|TRBV6-1|NA
CASKAGYALEAFF
TGTGCCAGCAAGGCAGGGTACGCCCTGGAAGCTTTCTTT
>TRBJ1-2|NA|TRBV2|NA
CASSKGLQDGYTF
TGTGCCAGCAGTAAGGGGTTGCAGGATGGCTACACCTTC
>TRBJ1-6|NA|TRBV6-5|NA
CASTRGGGSPLHF
TGTGCCAGCACTCGCGGCGGGGGGTCACCCCTCCACTTT
>TRBJ1-2|NA|TRBV7-9|NA
CASSLNPGGYTF
TGTGCCAGCAGCTTAAATCCAGGTGGCTACACCTTC
>TRBJ2-7|NA|TRBV19|NA
CASSKRGRVYEQYF
TGTGCCAGTAGTAAGAGGGGACGGGTCTACGAGCAGTACTTC